The present T cell receptor (beta chain) was sequenced within a study of blood T cells in healthy people across ages (dated by TCRdb to 2013 to 2016). Regarding the complete study: In model experiments, template switching captured about one uniquely barcoded TCR beta cDNA molecule for every two T cells. To track age-related changes in TCR beta repertoire diversity, the study relied on deep sequencing normalized with unique cDNA molecular identifiers. Four age groups were formed from the donors: young (average roughly 16 years), middle-aged (around 37), aged (about 62) and long-lived (around 82). Donors of different ages were randomly distributed across sequencing lanes to avoid experimental bias. Using the same blood draw, the study looked at two additional independent replicas of 1 million unique cDNA reads for two donors, one aged 18 to 30 and the other aged 80 or older. The paper's findings and limits, for the study overall: Compared with the aged group, the long-lived group had more naive CD4+ T cells, fewer expanded clones and increased TCR diversity, suggesting age selection. Because donor CMV infection status was unknown, age-related changes in expanded clonotypes were potentially confounded. Total diversity estimates from one million sequenced T cells were considered lower bounds and underestimates. Conclusive comparison of naive and antigen-experienced compartments was prevented by the profiling of bulk unsorted PBMCs. Observed TCR beta diversity per million T cells fell roughly linearly with age, and a significant reduction was already apparent by age around 39. The percentage of naive T cells measured by flow cytometry correlated strongly with observed TCR beta diversity.

The method was 5' RACE. TCRdb lists the instrument as Illumina HiSeq 2500. A second roughly 6 to 12 cycle PCR used a sample-barcoded 5' primer and a J-beta primer mix. A unique molecular identifier was introduced onto each TCR beta cDNA molecule by a template-switch 5' adaptor carrying 12 random nucleotides. Each sample yielded at least 3 million CDR3-containing paired-end reads. All of the RNA was converted into first-strand cDNA using the Mint cDNA synthesis kit, with a TRBC-specific oligonucleotide serving as the primer. After uracil-DNA glycosylase treatment, a first 18-cycle PCR used universal primers M1SS and BC2_uni_R on all cDNA. The authors processed their data as follows. For normalization, 1 million high-quality reads were randomly selected from each sample, with every read carrying a distinct molecular identifier. Reads with shared molecular identifiers were discarded instead of being binned into consensus sequences. MiTCR, with a Q25 quality threshold and the strictest error-elimination algorithm, was used for CDR3 identification, clonotype clustering and error correction. Lower-bound total TCR beta diversity was estimated with a nonparametric unseen species model using Euler transformation. Through fastp at Q25 and MiXCR, TCRdb rebuilt clones from the public reads, retaining in-frame beta chains. Each CDR3 protein appears once, grouped with its most common genes and DNA. The V and J calls follow TCRdb's processing rather than the paper's. For this sample the table gives about 970,000 distinct CDR3 sequences, of which 51% were detected only once. Over 20% of the sample rests with the top ten.

From the germline V gene, CDR1 is SGDLS and CDR2 is YYNGEE. Counted from cysteine to phenylalanine, this CDR3 has 14 amino acids. The kept DNA is CDR3 alone, 42 bases in frame from the first base. Systemically healthy Caucasian individuals from Russia, approximately 39 in total and aged 6 to 90 years, were included as donors. Each donor gave ten milliliters of peripheral blood, collected into EDTA-treated Vacutainer tubes. PBMCs were isolated by Ficoll-Paque density-gradient centrifugation, with at least 6 million obtained per sample. Trizol reagent was used to extract total RNA from the PBMCs, yielding at least 5 micrograms per sample. The percentages of naive CD45RAhigh/CD27high T cells were determined by flow cytometry on a PBMC aliquot from every donor. Concerning this clonotype itself: The clone's antigen remains unknown. No much larger clone is present one base from it, and per-base qualities are unavailable.

The clonotype comes from a woman aged 55-70 years in good health. The rearrangement combines TRBV9 with TRBJ2-4; the junction holds 8 bases that match TRBD1. The end of the DNA is better explained by TRBJ2-7, so the J call may be wrong. The specimen was blood. Here the CDR3 is given as CASSVAGQAYEQYF. The DNA is as follows: TGTGCCAGCAGCGTAGCGGGACAGGCCTACGAGCAGTACTTC.